Listed here are 5 T cell receptor beta chains from one sample, sequenced in a study of somatic mutations in cytotoxic T cells in rheumatoid arthritis. Clones were sequenced by immunoSEQ multiplex PCR, and TCRdb holds only the in-frame ones, with some missing. The sample shows fewer than 40,000 clones, approximately 85% of them seen only once. The sample was CD8+ T cells sorted from blood. The origin of the receptors is an adult with rheumatoid arthritis.

This chain connects TRBV19 to TRBJ1-1, with 7 bases aligning to TRBD1. Germline loops: CDR1 LNHDA, CDR2 SQIVND (reference sequence). V was pared by 7 bases and J by 7 bases, with 12 bases of the junction left unmatched. This CDR3 comprises 14 residues. The CDR3, as DNA: TGTGCCAGTACTAAAACAGGGGAGGGAATTGAAGCTTTCTTT. This encodes CASTKTGEGIEAFF. The whole variable domain, filled in from reference TRBV19 and TRBJ1-1, reads DGGITQSPKYLFRKEGQNVTLSCEQNLNHDAMYWYRQDPGQGLRLIYYSQIVNDFQKGDIAEGYSVSREKKESFPLTVTSAQKNPTAFYLCASTKTGEGIEAFFGQGTRLTVV.

The chain combines TRBV9 with TRBJ2-1, with a tentative D call TRBD2 (6 bases). V lost 3 bases and J 5 bases, leaving 12 bases between the germline ends. This CDR3 is 14 amino acids long. Germline CDR1 reads SGDLS; CDR2 reads YYNGEE. The chain's CDR3 is CASSEASADNEQFF. The CDR3 region has the DNA TGTGCCAGCAGCGAGGCTAGCGCCGACAATGAGCAGTTCTTC.

The chain combines TRBV20-1 with TRBJ2-1, with D hard to call. The CDR3 runs 8 residues. V was pared by 3 bases and J by 13 bases, with 4 bases between. The germline V gene has CDR1 DFQATT and CDR2 SNEGSKA (reference sequence). CDR3 in amino acids: CSASLQFF. CDR3 nucleotides: TGCAGTGCTAGCTTACAGTTCTTC.

In nucleotides, the CDR3 is TGTGCCAGCAGCGGATTCGCGGGACTGATACCCTACGAGCAGTACTTC. This codes for CASSGFAGLIPYEQYF. The genes are TRBV7-2 and TRBJ2-7; TRBD2 might be the D (6 bases). The germline V gene has CDR1 SGHTA and CDR2 FQGNSA. The CDR3 extends over 16 amino acids. Trimming pared 5 bases from V and 2 bases from J, leaving 19 bases between.

The V and J genes are TRBV6-4 and TRBJ2-2; a weak D match, TRBD2 (6 bases). The CDR3 totals 15 residues. The V end was cut by 5 bases, the J end by 1 base, with 11 bases between. Germline-derived CDR1 and CDR2 are MRHNA and SNTAGT. The DNA for the CDR3 is TGTGCCAGCAGTTTGGAAGCGGGGAACACCGGGGAGCTGTTTTTT. It yields the protein CASSLEAGNTGELFF.